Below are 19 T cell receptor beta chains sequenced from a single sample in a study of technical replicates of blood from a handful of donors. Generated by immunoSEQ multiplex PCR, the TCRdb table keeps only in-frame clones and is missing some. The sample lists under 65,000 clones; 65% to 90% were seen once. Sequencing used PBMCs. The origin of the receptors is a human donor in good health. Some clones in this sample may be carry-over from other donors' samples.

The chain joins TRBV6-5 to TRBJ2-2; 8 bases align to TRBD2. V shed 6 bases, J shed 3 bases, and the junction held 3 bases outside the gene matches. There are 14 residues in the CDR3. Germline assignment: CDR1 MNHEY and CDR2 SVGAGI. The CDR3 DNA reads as TGTGCCAGCAGGGGCGGGGGGCACACCGGGGAGCTGTTTTTT. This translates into CASRGGGHTGELFF.

For the CDR3, the DNA is TGTGCCTGGAGTCTCACCGGACTAGCGAGGTTAGAGCAGTTCTTC. Its translation: CAWSLTGLARLEQFF. The chain joins TRBV30 to TRBJ2-1, with 9 bases identical to TRBD2. Germline V gene lookup returns CDR1 GTSNPN and CDR2 SVGIG (reference sequence). Trimming at V came to 2 bases and at J to 10 bases, leaving 12 bases not matched to a gene. This CDR3 spans 15 amino acids.

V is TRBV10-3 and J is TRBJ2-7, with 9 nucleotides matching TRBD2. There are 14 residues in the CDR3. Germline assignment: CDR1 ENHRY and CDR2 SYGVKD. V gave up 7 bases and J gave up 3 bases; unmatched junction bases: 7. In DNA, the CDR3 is TGTGCCATCATGAGAGCTAGCGGGGACTACGAGCAGTACTTC. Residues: CAIMRASGDYEQYF.

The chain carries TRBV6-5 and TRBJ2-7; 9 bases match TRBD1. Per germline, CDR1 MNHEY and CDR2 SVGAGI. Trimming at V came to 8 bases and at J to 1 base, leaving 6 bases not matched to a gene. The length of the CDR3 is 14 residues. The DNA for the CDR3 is TGTGCCAGCTCTGGGGGGACAGGGTCCTACGAGCAGTACTTC. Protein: CASSGGTGSYEQYF.

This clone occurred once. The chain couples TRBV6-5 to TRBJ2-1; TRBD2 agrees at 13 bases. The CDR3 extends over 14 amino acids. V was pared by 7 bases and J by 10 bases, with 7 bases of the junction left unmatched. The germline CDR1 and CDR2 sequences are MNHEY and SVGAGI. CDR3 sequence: CASTQTSGRDEQFF. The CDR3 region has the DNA TGTGCCAGCACCCAAACTAGCGGGAGGGACGAGCAGTTCTTC.

Written as DNA, the CDR3 is TGTGCCAGCAGCTTAGGCCCCTATAGGAGTCTCCAAGAGACCCAGTACTTC. As protein: CASSLGPYRSLQETQYF. The genes are TRBV11-2 and TRBJ2-5; D uncertain. The V and J ends lost 1 base and 1 base respectively, with 16 bases between them. Germline assignment: CDR1 SGHAT and CDR2 FQNNGV. This CDR3 has 17 residues.

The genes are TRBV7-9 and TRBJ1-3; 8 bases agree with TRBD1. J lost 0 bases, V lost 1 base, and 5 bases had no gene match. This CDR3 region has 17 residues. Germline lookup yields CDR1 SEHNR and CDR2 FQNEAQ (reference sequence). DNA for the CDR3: TGTGCCAGCAGCTTAGGCAGGGGGCATTTCTCTGGAAACACCATATATTTT. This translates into CASSLGRGHFSGNTIYF.

CDR3: CASDPGQGGYTF. In nucleotides, the CDR3 is TGTGCCAGCGATCCGGGACAGGGGGGCTACACCTTC. J is TRBJ1-2 and V is TRBV6-1, with TRBD1 matching 10 bases. After removal of 8 bases from V and 8 bases from J, the junction contained 5 bases not matched to a gene. CDR3 length: 12 residues. Germline V CDR1 and CDR2: MNHNS, SASEGT.

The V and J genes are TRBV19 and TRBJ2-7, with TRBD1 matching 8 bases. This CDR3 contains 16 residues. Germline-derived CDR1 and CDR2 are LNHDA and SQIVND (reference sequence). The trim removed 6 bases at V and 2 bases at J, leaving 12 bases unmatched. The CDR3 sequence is CASSEKTGGRPYEQYF. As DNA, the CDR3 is TGTGCCAGTAGCGAAAAAACAGGGGGTAGACCCTACGAGCAGTACTTC.

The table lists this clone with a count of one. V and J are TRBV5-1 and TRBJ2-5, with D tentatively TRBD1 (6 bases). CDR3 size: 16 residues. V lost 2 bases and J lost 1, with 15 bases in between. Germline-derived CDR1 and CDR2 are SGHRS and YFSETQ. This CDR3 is CASSFIGGEGQETQYF. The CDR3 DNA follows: TGCGCCAGCAGCTTTATAGGGGGTGAGGGCCAAGAGACCCAGTACTTC.

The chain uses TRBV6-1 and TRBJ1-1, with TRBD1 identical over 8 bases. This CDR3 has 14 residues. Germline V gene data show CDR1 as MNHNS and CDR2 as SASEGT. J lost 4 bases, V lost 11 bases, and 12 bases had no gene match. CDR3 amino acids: CAGTGQGVGTEAFF. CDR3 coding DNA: TGTGCCGGAACCGGACAGGGAGTGGGCACTGAAGCTTTCTTT.

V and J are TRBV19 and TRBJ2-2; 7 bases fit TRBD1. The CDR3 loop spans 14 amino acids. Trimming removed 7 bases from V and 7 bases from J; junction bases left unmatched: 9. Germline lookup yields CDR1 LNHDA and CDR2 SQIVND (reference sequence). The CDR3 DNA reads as TGTGCCAGTAAGGGTGACAGGGCGATCGGGGAGCTGTTTTTT. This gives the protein CASKGDRAIGELFF.

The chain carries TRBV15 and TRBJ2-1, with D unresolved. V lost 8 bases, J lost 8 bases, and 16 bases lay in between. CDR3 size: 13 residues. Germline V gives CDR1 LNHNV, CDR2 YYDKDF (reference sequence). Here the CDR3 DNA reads TGTGCCACCGGGCGAGATTCAAGTCATGAGCAGTTCTTC. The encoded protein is CATGRDSSHEQFF. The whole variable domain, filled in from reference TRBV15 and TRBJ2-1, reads DAMVIQNPRYQVTQFGKPVTLSCSQTLNHNVMYWYQQKSSQAPKLLFHYYDKDFNNEADTPDNFQSRRPNTSFCFLDIRSPGLGDTAMYLCATGRDSSHEQFFGPGTRLTVL.

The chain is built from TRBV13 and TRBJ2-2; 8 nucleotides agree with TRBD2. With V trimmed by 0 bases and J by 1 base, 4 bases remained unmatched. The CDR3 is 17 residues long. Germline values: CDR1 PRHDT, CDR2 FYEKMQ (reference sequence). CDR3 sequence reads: CASSLGALAENTGELFF. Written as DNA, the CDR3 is TGTGCCAGCAGCTTAGGCGCACTAGCGGAGAACACCGGGGAGCTGTTTTTT. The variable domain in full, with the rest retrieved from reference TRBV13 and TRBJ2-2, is AAGVIQSPRHLIKEKRETATLKCYPIPRHDTVYWYQQGPGQDPQFLISFYEKMQSDKGSIPDRFSAQQFSDYHSELNMSSLELGDSALYFCASSLGALAENTGELFFGEGSRLTVL.

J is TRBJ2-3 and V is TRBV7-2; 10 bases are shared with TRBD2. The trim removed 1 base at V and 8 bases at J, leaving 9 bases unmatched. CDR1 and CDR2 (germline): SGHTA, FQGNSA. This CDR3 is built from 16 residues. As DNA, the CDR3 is TGTGCCAGCAGCTTAGGCCTAGCGGGAGTTTCGAGTACGCAGTATTTT. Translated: CASSLGLAGVSSTQYF. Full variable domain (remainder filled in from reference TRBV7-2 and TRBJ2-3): GAGVSQSPSNKVTEKGKDVELRCDPISGHTALYWYRQSLGQGLEFLIYFQGNSAPDKSGLPSDRFSAERTGGSVSTLTIQRTQQEDSAVYLCASSLGLAGVSSTQYFGPGTRLTVL.

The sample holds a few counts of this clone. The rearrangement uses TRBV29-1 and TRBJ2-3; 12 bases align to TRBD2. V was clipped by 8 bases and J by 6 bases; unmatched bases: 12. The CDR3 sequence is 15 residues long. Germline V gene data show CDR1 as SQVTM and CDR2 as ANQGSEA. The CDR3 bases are TGCAGCACAAGGACTAGCGGGACGGAGAGGGATACGCAGTATTTT. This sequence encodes CSTRTSGTERDTQYF.

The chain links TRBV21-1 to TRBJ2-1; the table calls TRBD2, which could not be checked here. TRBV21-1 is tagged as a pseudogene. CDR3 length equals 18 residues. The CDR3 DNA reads TGTGCCAGCAGCAAAGCGCGGACACTAGCGGCCCGGGGCAATGAGCAGTTCTTC. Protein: CASSKARTLAARGNEQFF.

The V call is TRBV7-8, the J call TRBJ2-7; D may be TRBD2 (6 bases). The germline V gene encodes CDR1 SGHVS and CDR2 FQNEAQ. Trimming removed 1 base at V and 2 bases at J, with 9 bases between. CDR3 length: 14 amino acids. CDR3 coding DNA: TGTGCCAGCAGCTTAGAGGAGGGTACCTACGAGCAGTACTTC. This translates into CASSLEEGTYEQYF.

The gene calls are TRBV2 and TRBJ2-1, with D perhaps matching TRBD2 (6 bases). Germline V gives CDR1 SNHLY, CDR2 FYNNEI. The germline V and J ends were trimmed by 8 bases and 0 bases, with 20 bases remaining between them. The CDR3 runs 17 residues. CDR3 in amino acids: CASGDSGVRSSYNEQFF. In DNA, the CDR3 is TGTGCCAGCGGGGATTCGGGGGTCAGGAGCTCCTACAATGAGCAGTTCTTC.